The clone carrying this T cell receptor (beta chain) was picked up one time. Antigen specificity is unknown. This record belongs to a study of human thymus T cells. The germline V gene encodes CDR1 MDHEN and CDR2 SYDVKM. There are 17 residues in the CDR3. V lost 6 bases and J lost 0, with 19 bases in between. Only in-frame clones appear in the TCRdb table, and some are missing; sequencing was by immunoSEQ multiplex PCR. Of tens of thousands of clones listed, about 93% are singletons. Study findings and constraints: V and J gene usage appeared biased in thymic and blood repertoires.

The receptor's source is a boy younger than two with a congenital heart defect but otherwise immunologically healthy. Material for sequencing was blood. J is TRBJ2-3 and V is TRBV28; D is uncertain. The CDR3: CASSFPQQFTSTDTQYF. The CDR3 nucleotides are TGTGCCAGCAGCTTCCCTCAGCAGTTCACTAGCACAGATACGCAGTATTTT.